This is a list of T cell receptor beta chains from one sample in a study of vaccination effects on CD4 cells after COVID-19. Antigens of these TCRs are unknown. Using immunoSEQ multiplex PCR, the repertoire was profiled, and TCRdb retains in-frame clones only, with some absent. The sample contains 30,000 to 35,000 clones, around 73% of which appear only once. The sample here was CD4+ T cells from PBMCs cultured with HCoV-OC43 spike peptides, taken before COVID-19 vaccination. The source of these receptors is a human donor who received a COVID-19 vaccine. Both conserved end residues are part of each CDR3. A D gene is named only where the DNA matches it firmly. Part of the rows lack a size; the others show once, few, many or a class for expanded clones.

clone_size | j_call | d_call | v_call | cdr3_nt | cdr3_aa
- | TRBJ2-5 | TRBD1 | TRBV28 | TGTGCCAGCAGCGCCGACAGGGAAGACCAAGAGACCCAGTACTTC | CASSADREDQETQYF
- | TRBJ1-3 | - | TRBV4-1 | TGCGCCAGCAGCCAAGCCCAGGGGTTTTTTGGAAACACCATATATTTT | CASSQAQGFFGNTIYF
- | TRBJ1-1 | TRBD1 | TRBV3-1/TRBV3-2 | TGTGCCAGCAGCCAAGCACAGGGGACCACTGAAGCTTTCTTT | CASSQAQGTTEAFF
- | TRBJ1-4 | - | TRBV19 | TGTGCCAGTAACAGGGTACTTAATGAAAAACTGTTTTTT | CASNRVLNEKLFF
- | TRBJ2-5 | TRBD2 | TRBV18 | TGTGCCAGCTCACGTAGCGGGGGGGCTAAGAAGACCCAGTACTTC | CASSRSGGAKKTQYF
- | TRBJ1-2 | - | TRBV5-4 | TGTGCCAGCAGCTTGGGGGGACTCGGCTATGGCTACACCTTC | CASSLGGLGYGYTF
- | TRBJ1-4 | TRBD1 | TRBV5-1 | TGCGCCAGCAGCTTGGAGACAGGGCGCGTGGTGAAACTGTTTTTT | CASSLETGRVVKLFF
- | TRBJ1-4 | - | TRBV5-1 | TGCGCCAGCAGCTTAGGGGTGCCTAATGAAAAACTGTTTTTT | CASSLGVPNEKLFF
- | TRBJ2-4 | TRBD1 | TRBV2 | TGTGCCACCCAGCCGGGACAGGGGATCGTCATTCAGTACTTC | CATQPGQGIVIQYF
- | TRBJ2-7 | - | TRBV5-5 | TGTGCCAGCAGCCATGACAGCCCCTACGAGCAGTACTTC | CASSHDSPYEQYF
few | TRBJ1-6 | - | TRBV7-2 | TGTGCCAGCAGCTTAGCGCAAGGTCATAATTCACCCCTCCACTTT | CASSLAQGHNSPLHF
- | TRBJ1-1 | - | TRBV5-5 | TGTGCCAGCAGCCCCCCATTGGCAGGGAACACTGAAGCTTTCTTT | CASSPPLAGNTEAFF
- | TRBJ1-1 | - | TRBV25-1 | TGTGCCAGCAGGGGGAACACTGAAGCTTTCTTT | CASRGNTEAFF
- | TRBJ1-1 | - | TRBV7-9 | TGTGCCAGCAGGTACGGGGGTTTAAACACTGAAGCTTTCTTT | CASRYGGLNTEAFF
- | TRBJ2-7 | TRBD1 | TRBV6-5 | TGTGCCAGCACCGCGGGACAGGCCTACGAGCAGTACTTC | CASTAGQAYEQYF
- | TRBJ1-1 | - | TRBV5-1 | TGCGCCAGCTTCCCCTCTCCGCAGGTGCGGGGAACTGAAGCTTTCTTT | CASFPSPQVRGTEAFF
once | TRBJ2-1 | TRBD2 | TRBV5-1 | TGCGCCAGCACCGCCCTCGCGGGAGGTAACAATGAGCAGTTCTTC | CASTALAGGNNEQFF
once | TRBJ2-6 | - | TRBV10-1 | TGCGCTGGGGATTTCAGTCGGGTCTCTGGGGCCAACGTCCTGACTTTC | CAGDFSRVSGANVLTF
many | TRBJ2-1 | TRBD2 | TRBV4-3 | TGCGCCAGCAGCCAAGGATCTGGCGGGGGGGCCGATGAGCAGTTCTTC | CASSQGSGGGADEQFF
- | TRBJ2-2 | TRBD2 | TRBV7-2 | TGTGCCAGCAGCGTAGCGGGGGGGACCACCGGGGAGCTGTTTTTT | CASSVAGGTTGELFF
- | TRBJ1-1 | - | TRBV5-1 | TGCGCCAGCAGCTTGCGGGAGGGGGAGAAAGCCACTGAAGCTTTCTTT | CASSLREGEKATEAFF
- | TRBJ2-2 | - | TRBV3-1/TRBV3-2 | TGTGCCAGCAGCCAAGATTTGGTCTTCAGGGGCCTTGGTTCCGGGGAGCTGTTTTTT | CASSQDLVFRGLGSGELFF
few | TRBJ1-6 | - | TRBV11-2 | TGTGCCAGCAGCTTAGATCCGGGGGGGAATTCACCCCTCCACTTT | CASSLDPGGNSPLHF
- | TRBJ1-2 | - | TRBV6-5 | TGTGCCAGCATCCTCAGTCTCGCCTATGGCTACACCTTC | CASILSLAYGYTF
few | TRBJ2-7 | - | TRBV20-1 | TGCAGTGCTAGCGGGGGACGCGAGCAGTACTTC | CSASGGREQYF
- | TRBJ2-7 | - | TRBV28 | TGTGCCAGCGAGGCGGGATCCGCTTACGAGCAGTACTTC | CASEAGSAYEQYF
once | TRBJ2-2 | TRBD2 | TRBV6-6 | TGTGCCAGCGCGGGGGGAATGGGCGGGGAGCTGTTTTTT | CASAGGMGGELFF
- | TRBJ1-1 | TRBD1 | TRBV30 | TGTGCCTGGAAAGGGGGGACAGGGATGACTGAAGCTTTCTTT | CAWKGGTGMTEAFF
once | TRBJ2-7 | - | TRBV4-3 | TGCGCCAGCAGCCGAGACGGGACGGCGGACTACGAGCAGTACTTC | CASSRDGTADYEQYF
- | TRBJ2-3 | TRBD2 | TRBV30 | TGTGCCTGGAGTGATAGCGGGGGGGTGCTATACACAGATACGCAGTATTTT | CAWSDSGGVLYTDTQYF
few | TRBJ1-2 | - | TRBV19 | TGTGCCAGTAGTATATTCGGTGGCTACACCTTC | CASSIFGGYTF
- | TRBJ2-3 | - | TRBV6-4 | TGTGCCAGCAGTGACGGCCCCACAGATACGCAGTATTTT | CASSDGPTDTQYF
many | TRBJ2-5 | - | TRBV5-1 | TGCGCCAGCAGTCGAGACTCAAACCAAGAGACCCAGTACTTC | CASSRDSNQETQYF
- | TRBJ2-7 | TRBD2 | TRBV5-1 | TGCGCCAGCAGCTTGGTCGGCGGGAGCTCCTACGAGCAGTACTTC | CASSLVGGSSYEQYF
few | TRBJ2-7 | - | TRBV9 | TGTGCCAGCAGCCCGCGGTCGACTAGCTCCTACGAGCAGTACTTC | CASSPRSTSSYEQYF
once | TRBJ1-5 | TRBD1 | TRBV19 | TGTGCCAGTAGTTTTGTGGGACAGGGGAAGAATCAGCCCCAGCATTTT | CASSFVGQGKNQPQHF
- | TRBJ2-1 | - | TRBV29-1 | TGCAGCGCGAAGGGGGTCGGCGAGCAGTTCTTC | CSAKGVGEQFF
- | TRBJ2-7 | TRBD1 | TRBV7-9 | TGTGCCAGCAGCCCACGGACAGGCCCCTACGAGCAGTACTTC | CASSPRTGPYEQYF
- | TRBJ2-5 | - | TRBV11-1 | TGTGCCAGCAGCAATGGGGCAGGGTTCCAAGAGACCCAGTACTTC | CASSNGAGFQETQYF
- | TRBJ2-7 | - | TRBV5-1 | TGCGCCAGCAGCTTGGCTCAGTTTTTGCCTTACGAGCAGTACTTC | CASSLAQFLPYEQYF
- | TRBJ1-2 | TRBD1 | TRBV5-6 | TGTGCCAGCAGCTTGGGCCAAAGAACAGGGGGCTACGGCTACACCTTC | CASSLGQRTGGYGYTF
once | TRBJ2-5 | - | TRBV5-6 | TGTGCCAGCAGCTTGGAGCCCTCTGGGGAGACCCAGTACTTC | CASSLEPSGETQYF
once | TRBJ1-6 | - | TRBV3-1/TRBV3-2 | TGTGCCAGCAGCCAAGATGCTGGGGCTTTTAATTCACCCCTCCACTTT | CASSQDAGAFNSPLHF
- | TRBJ1-4 | TRBD1 | TRBV7-2 | TGTGCCAGCAGTCCTGAAACAGGGGGAAATGAAAAACTGTTTTTT | CASSPETGGNEKLFF
- | TRBJ1-2 | - | TRBV7-2 | TGTGCCAGCAGCCTAGGGACTGATCCCTATGGCTACACCTTC | CASSLGTDPYGYTF
- | TRBJ2-7 | - | TRBV5-1 | TGCGCCAGCAGGACCCAGGGGGGCTACGAGCAGTACTTC | CASRTQGGYEQYF
few | TRBJ1-5 | - | TRBV2 | TGTGCCAGCACCCGGGGCCAGCTGGGAGGGCTCAATCAGCCCCAGCATTTT | CASTRGQLGGLNQPQHF
- | TRBJ2-5 | TRBD1 | TRBV18 | TGTGCCAGCTCACCTTGGACAGGGGAGACCCAGTACTTC | CASSPWTGETQYF
- | TRBJ2-2 | TRBD1 | TRBV29-1 | TGCAGCGAGCTGACAGGGGGTCTGGACACCGGGGAGCTGTTTTTT | CSELTGGLDTGELFF
- | TRBJ2-5 | - | TRBV7-7 | TGTGCTAGCAGCCGCGGAGGAGGACGGGCAGAGACCCAGTACTTC | CASSRGGGRAETQYF
- | TRBJ1-1 | TRBD1 | TRBV18 | TGTGCCAGCTCACCCTTGAGTACAGGGGTATACACTGAAGCTTTCTTT | CASSPLSTGVYTEAFF
- | TRBJ2-7 | TRBD1 | TRBV28 | TGTGCCAGCAGTTTGCGGACAGGGGGCCCCTACGAGCAGTACTTC | CASSLRTGGPYEQYF
- | TRBJ1-1 | - | TRBV5-1 | TGCGCCAGCAGCTTGGTGCCCACGAACACTGAAGCTTTCTTT | CASSLVPTNTEAFF
- | TRBJ2-3 | TRBD1 | TRBV9 | TGTGCCAGCAGCGTACAGGGGGCGGGATCGCAGTATTTT | CASSVQGAGSQYF
- | TRBJ2-6 | - | TRBV2 | TGTGCCAGCAGGCGGATCCGGGGCCCCTCTGGGGCCAACGTCCTGACTTTC | CASRRIRGPSGANVLTF
- | TRBJ2-1 | - | TRBV7-6 | TGTGCCAGCAGCTTAAGGCCCCCCGGACTTTCCTACAATGAGCAGTTCTTC | CASSLRPPGLSYNEQFF
- | TRBJ1-2 | - | TRBV7-7 | TGTGCTAGCAGCCTTTCGTACCTGGACAGTACCTATGGCTACACCTTC | CASSLSYLDSTYGYTF